This record concerns one T cell receptor (beta chain) sequence. Its specificity is not known. From the 5' RACE reads, TCRdb called clonotypes with MiXCR, one entry per CDR3 protein. The sample shows about 240,000 distinct CDR3 sequences, about 10% of them seen only once. This sample stems from a study of CD8 T cells in ankylosing spondylitis. The CDR3 loop spans 17 amino acids. After removal of 0 bases from V and 2 bases from J, the junction contained 10 bases not matched to a gene. CDR1 and CDR2 (germline): DFQATT, SNEGSKA (reference sequence). Overall study results and limits: Prior literature has documented some motif variants in synovial fluid and blood from reactive arthritis.

The sequenced sample was blood, either unsorted or a sorted T cell fraction (not recorded which). The TCR was taken from a male donor with ankylosing spondylitis or in good health (not recorded which). This chain joins TRBV20-1 and TRBJ2-7, with 10 nucleotides matching TRBD1. This CDR3 reads CSARDWLGQGDPYEQYF. CDR3 nucleotides: TGCAGTGCTAGAGATTGGCTAGGACAGGGGGACCCCTACGAGCAGTACTTC.